This TCR beta chain was sequenced for a study of shared clonotypes between healthy human individuals. Study-wide context: The donors, a couple of women and three men, were aged 18 to 49.

From CD4+ cells came CD45RA+ naive and CD45RA-negative memory subsets. The germline CDR1 and CDR2 sequences are SQVTM and ANQGSEA. J lost 8 bases, V lost 4 bases, and 3 bases had no gene match. The CDR3 is made up of 11 amino acids. Data came from immunoSEQ multiplex PCR; TCRdb stores just in-frame clones and leaves some out. The table has 180,000 or so clones, roughly 91% seen once. The genes are TRBV29-1 and TRBJ1-2, with 8 bases lining up with TRBD1. The sequenced sample consisted of naive CD4+ T cells sorted from blood. Subset denoted: CD45RA+ positively selected. This clonotype was obtained from a young woman in good health. In nucleotides, the CDR3 is TGCAGCGTTGCAGGGGGCGGGGGCTACACCTTC. It yields the protein CSVAGGGGYTF.